Shown below are 15 T cell receptor beta chains from a single sample sequenced in a study of blood T cells in healthy people across ages. For the second PCR, which ran for about 7 to 11 cycles, a sample-barcoded 5' primer and a J-beta primer mix were used. One entry per CDR3 protein results from TCRdb running MiXCR on the 5' RACE reads. The repertoire holds nearly 800,000 distinct CDR3 sequences, with about 25% as singletons. The same data also contributed to another study, on T cells of mothers and their children.

Sequenced input: blood. These receptors came from a boy aged 5-17 years in good health.

The chain joins TRBV7-8 to TRBJ2-7, with D perhaps matching TRBD2 (6 bases). The V gene lost 0 bases and the J gene lost 1 base, with 16 bases spanning the gap. The CDR3 contains 17 residues. Per the germline V gene, CDR1 is SGHVS and CDR2 is FQNEAQ. The CDR3 reads CASSLASRASASYEQYF. The CDR3 bases are TGTGCCAGCAGCTTAGCGAGTAGGGCTAGCGCATCCTACGAGCAGTACTTC.

The chain uses TRBV18 and TRBJ1-2; a possible D gene is TRBD1 (5 bases). Trimming removed 2 bases from V and 8 bases from J, with 9 bases in between. This CDR3 region has 12 residues. Germline V gives CDR1 KGHSH, CDR2 LQKENI. The DNA of the CDR3 is TGTGCCAGCTCACCAGGGGACGGCGGCTACACCTTC. Encoded protein: CASSPGDGGYTF.

The rearrangement uses TRBV20-1 and TRBJ2-5; TRBD2 aligns across 10 bases. Trimming at V came to 0 bases and at J to 7 bases, leaving 11 bases not matched to a gene. CDR1 and CDR2 from the germline V gene are DFQATT and SNEGSKA (reference sequence). The CDR3 has 16 amino acids. The CDR3 DNA sequence: TGCAGTGCTAGAGATCGGCTAGCGGGAGTTGAGGGGACCCAGTACTTC. Amino acid sequence: CSARDRLAGVEGTQYF.

This clonotype was counted a few times. This CDR3 is missing its conserved last phenylalanine or tryptophan, likely due to a read error. The rearrangement joins TRBV5-1 to TRBJ1-1; TRBD1 is a possible D gene (6 bases). This CDR3 is 14 amino acids long. Germline loops: CDR1 SGHRS, CDR2 YFSETQ. V lost 2 bases to trimming and J lost 4 bases, with 12 bases between them. Here the CDR3 reads CASSLQGSGTEAFL. In DNA, the CDR3 is TGCGCCAGCAGCTTACAGGGATCGGGCACTGAAGCTTTCCTT.

This clonotype was observed a few times. The chain has TRBV29-1 and TRBJ1-4; no definite D call. The CDR3 loop spans 13 amino acids. Trimming stripped 6 bases from V and 8 bases from J, with 16 bases between. Per germline, CDR1 SQVTM and CDR2 ANQGSEA. As DNA, the CDR3 is TGCAGCGTCACCCTCGGTTTATCGGAAAAACTGTTTTTT. Translated: CSVTLGLSEKLFF.

This clonotype was counted only a few times. A junction end diverges from the germline sequence, so it may reflect a read error. The rearrangement joins TRBV29-1 to TRBJ1-1, with a possible D match to TRBD1 (5 bases). The length of the CDR3 is 13 residues. Germline V gene data show CDR1 as SQVTM and CDR2 as ANQGSEA. CDR3 sequence: CSGGEGAGTEASF. The DNA of the CDR3 is TGCAGCGGGGGGGAGGGCGCGGGCACTGAAGCTTCCTTT.

The V and J genes are TRBV20-1 and TRBJ2-3; possible D gene TRBD1, 5 bases. Germline CDR1 DFQATT, CDR2 SNEGSKA (reference sequence). The CDR3 has 14 residues. Deletions cut 5 bases from V and 5 bases from J, with 17 bases between. CDR3 coding DNA: TGCAGTGCTGGGCCCGGTGGGGCTAGAGATACGCAGTATTTT. Its translation is CSAGPGGARDTQYF.

The chain uses TRBV9 and TRBJ2-5, with D maybe TRBD2 (6 bases). The CDR3 is made up of 15 amino acids. V dropped 0 bases and J dropped 2 bases, with 11 bases sitting between them. Germline CDR1 SGDLS, CDR2 YYNGEE. CDR3 amino acids: CASSVAGSPQETQYF. The CDR3, as DNA: TGTGCCAGCAGCGTAGCCGGGAGCCCTCAAGAGACCCAGTACTTC.

This rearrangement joins TRBV18 to TRBJ1-1; 11 bases agree with TRBD1. Per germline, CDR1 KGHSH and CDR2 LQKENI. The CDR3 has 17 amino acids. After removal of 4 bases from V and 3 bases from J, the junction contained 10 bases not matched to a gene. CDR3 amino acids: CASSRTGGWSGDTEAFF. In DNA, the CDR3 is TGTGCCAGCTCACGGACAGGGGGCTGGTCCGGGGACACTGAAGCTTTCTTT. Full variable domain (outside the CDR3, taken from reference TRBV18 and TRBJ1-1): NAGVMQNPRHLVRRRGQEARLRCSPMKGHSHVYWYRQLPEEGLKFMVYLQKENIIDESGMPKERFSAEFPKEGPSILRIQQVVRGDSAAYFCASSRTGGWSGDTEAFFGQGTRLTVV.

This clonotype was observed a handful of times. The gene calls are TRBV9 and TRBJ2-2, with 8 bases aligning to TRBD2. The CDR3 runs to 16 residues. Unmatched junction bases numbered 6, after V lost 3 bases and J lost 2 bases. Germline values: CDR1 SGDLS, CDR2 YYNGEE. CDR3 loop: CASSAPGGANTGELFF. The DNA for the CDR3 is TGTGCCAGCAGCGCCCCGGGGGGGGCCAACACCGGGGAGCTGTTTTTT.

The gene calls are TRBV11-2 and TRBJ1-5; the match to TRBD1 covers 7 bases. The V gene end was trimmed by 11 bases and the J gene end by 0 bases; junction bases not matched to a gene: 10. Germline values: CDR1 SGHAT, CDR2 FQNNGV. The CDR3 is made up of 15 amino acids. The CDR3 reads CAAGGADYSNQPQHF. In DNA form, the CDR3 reads TGTGCCGCAGGGGGGGCGGATTATAGCAATCAGCCCCAGCATTTT. The variable domain in full, with the rest retrieved from reference TRBV11-2 and TRBJ1-5, is EAGVAQSPRYKIIEKRQSVAFWCNPISGHATLYWYQQILGQGPKLLIQFQNNGVVDDSQLPKDRFSAERLKGVDSTLKIQPAKLEDSAVYLCAAGGADYSNQPQHFGDGTRLSIL.

This chain connects TRBV29-1 to TRBJ2-7; 9 bases map to TRBD1. The germline V gene has CDR1 SQVTM and CDR2 ANQGSEA. V lost 2 bases, J lost 3 bases, and 5 bases stayed unmatched. The CDR3 is 14 amino acids. The CDR3: CSVETDRGHYEQYF. DNA of the CDR3: TGCAGCGTTGAAACGGACAGGGGCCACTACGAGCAGTACTTC.

CDR3 nucleotides: TGTGCCAGCAGTGTCGCAGTCTCAACTAATGAAAAACTGTTTTTT. It is translated as CASSVAVSTNEKLFF. The chain joins TRBV25-1 to TRBJ1-4; D gene uncertain. This CDR3 is 15 amino acids long. Germline values: CDR1 MGHDK, CDR2 SYGVNS. Trimming took off 4 bases at V and 0 bases at J, with 9 bases between the two ends.

This clonotype appeared a few times. This chain uses TRBV11-1 with TRBJ2-5; 7 bases are shared with TRBD2. The tail of the sequence fits TRBJ2-1 better, so the J call may be wrong. There are 14 residues in the CDR3. Germline V gene sequence: CDR1 SGHAT, CDR2 FQDESV (reference sequence). Here the CDR3 reads CASSLALAEDEQFF. The CDR3 region has the DNA TGTGCCAGCAGCTTAGCGCTAGCGGAGGATGAGCAGTTCTTC.

This clonotype was found a few times. The CDR3 bases are TGCGCCAGCAGGGCCGGGACAGGGACATCCTACGAGCAGTACTTC. Protein sequence: CASRAGTGTSYEQYF. The gene calls are TRBV5-1 and TRBJ2-7, with 9 bases identical to TRBD1. V shed 5 bases, J shed 1 base, and the junction held 7 bases outside the gene matches. This CDR3 is built from 15 residues. Germline CDR1 is SGHRS and CDR2 is YFSETQ.